The 20 T cell receptor beta chains listed next were all sequenced from one sample in a study of T cell clones after liver transplantation. Generated by immunoSEQ multiplex PCR, the TCRdb table keeps only in-frame clones and is missing some. Of about 120,000 clones listed, roughly nine tenths are singletons. This specimen consisted of CD4+ T cells from blood, obtained 12 months after liver transplant. These receptors were taken from a human patient who received a liver transplant. The T cells may come from the graft donor.

This chain connects TRBV7-9 to TRBJ2-7; possible D gene TRBD1, 6 bases. Trimming cost V 1 base and J 2 bases, with 9 bases left between them. Germline V gene lookup returns CDR1 SEHNR and CDR2 FQNEAQ (reference sequence). The length of the CDR3 is 14 residues. For the CDR3, the DNA is TGTGCCAGCAGCTTAGACAGGGTCCCCTACGAGCAGTACTTC. This encodes CASSLDRVPYEQYF.

The V call is TRBV9, the J call TRBJ2-2; 9 nucleotides match TRBD2. J was trimmed by 3 bases and V by 3 bases; bases with no gene match: 6. CDR3 length: 16 amino acids. The germline CDR1 and CDR2 sequences are SGDLS and YYNGEE. The CDR3 DNA reads TGTGCCAGCAGCGACCTAGCGGGACTTTACACCGGGGAGCTGTTTTTT. It codes for CASSDLAGLYTGELFF.

The rearrangement joins TRBV9 to TRBJ2-1; D is unclear. Germline values: CDR1 SGDLS, CDR2 YYNGEE. This CDR3 spans 14 amino acids. Trimming stripped 0 bases from V and 5 bases from J, with 9 bases between. The CDR3 DNA sequence: TGTGCCAGCAGCGTAGATTTCGGAGACAATGAGCAGTTCTTC. It encodes CASSVDFGDNEQFF.

This clone was picked up one time. The chain has TRBV18 and TRBJ2-7; a possible D gene is TRBD1 (5 bases). CDR1 is KGHSH and CDR2 is LQKENI in the germline V gene. This CDR3 has 14 amino acids. Between the trimmed V and J ends, which lost 1 base and 9 bases, there was a span of 16 bases. This chain's CDR3 is CASSPQQGTSGQYF. The CDR3, as DNA: TGTGCCAGCTCACCACAGCAGGGTACGAGTGGGCAGTACTTC.

This clone was seen just once. J is TRBJ2-2 and V is TRBV5-1, with D perhaps TRBD2 (5 bases). This CDR3 region has 15 residues. Between the trimmed V and J ends, which lost 1 base and 3 bases, there was a span of 10 bases. In germline, CDR1 is SGHRS, CDR2 YFSETQ. The CDR3 is CASSLRAGDTGELFF. CDR3 sequence (DNA): TGCGCCAGCAGCTTGCGGGCGGGTGACACCGGGGAGCTGTTTTTT.

The V call is TRBV11-2, the J call TRBJ1-1; D call uncertain. Trimming stripped 3 bases from V and 0 bases from J, with 11 bases between. Looked up from germline, CDR1 is SGHAT and CDR2 is FQNNGV. The CDR3 has 15 residues. CDR3 in DNA: TGTGCCAGCAGCTTTGGGTCACAGATGAACACTGAAGCTTTCTTT. Translated: CASSFGSQMNTEAFF.

This chain uses TRBV10-3 with TRBJ1-1; D remains ambiguous. V lost 3 bases to trimming and J lost 1 base, with 3 bases between them. Germline loops: CDR1 ENHRY, CDR2 SYGVKD. This CDR3 has 12 amino acids. CDR3 residues: CAISEPNTEAFF. The CDR3 coding sequence is TGTGCCATCAGTGAACCGAACACTGAAGCTTTCTTT.

The rearrangement uses TRBV19 and TRBJ2-7, with D unresolved. The length of the CDR3 is 12 residues. Deletions cut 1 base from V and 4 bases from J, with 5 bases between. Germline V gene data show CDR1 as LNHDA and CDR2 as SQIVND (reference sequence). CDR3 protein: CASSIVGYEQYF. CDR3 in DNA: TGTGCCAGTAGTATAGTCGGATACGAGCAGTACTTC.

V gene TRBV18 combines with J gene TRBJ2-7; D is unresolved. V was trimmed by 1 base and J by 2 bases, leaving 15 bases between them. The CDR3 loop spans 16 amino acids. CDR1 and CDR2 from the germline V gene are KGHSH and LQKENI. CDR3 DNA: TGTGCCAGCTCACCACTTCTGCCTGGTGGGACCTACGAGCAGTACTTC. Translating it yields CASSPLLPGGTYEQYF.

The V gene is TRBV15, the J gene TRBJ2-7, with no clear D. The CDR3 totals 14 residues. Germline lookup yields CDR1 LNHNV and CDR2 YYDKDF (reference sequence). The V and J ends lost 0 bases and 3 bases respectively, with 9 bases between them. CDR3 in amino acids: CATSRDQSSYEQYF. CDR3 nucleotide sequence: TGTGCCACCAGCAGAGATCAGAGTAGCTACGAGCAGTACTTC.

The chain recombines TRBV10-2 with TRBJ2-7, with TRBD2 matching over 7 bases. Trimming at V came to 0 bases and at J to 3 bases, leaving 5 bases not matched to a gene. Germline-derived CDR1 and CDR2 are WSHSY and SAAADI. The CDR3 covers 15 residues. The CDR3 here is CASSESGGSLYEQYF. The CDR3 DNA reads TGCGCCAGCAGTGAGTCCGGCGGGAGCCTCTACGAGCAGTACTTC.

This chain links TRBV6-5 with TRBJ2-3; D ambiguous. V shed 5 bases and J shed 4 bases, with 10 bases lying between them. The CDR3 has 13 residues. CDR1 and CDR2 (germline): MNHEY, SVGAGI. CDR3 amino acids: CASSRRFADTQYF. As DNA, the CDR3 is TGTGCCAGCAGTCGCCGATTCGCAGATACGCAGTATTTT.

This chain links TRBV19 with TRBJ2-1, with 14 positions matching TRBD2. Trimming at V came to 0 bases and at J to 6 bases, leaving 1 base not matched to a gene. Germline V gives CDR1 LNHDA, CDR2 SQIVND (reference sequence). The CDR3 runs to 16 residues. Here the CDR3 reads CASSIETSGRGNEQFF. For the CDR3, the DNA is TGTGCCAGTAGTATAGAGACTAGCGGGAGGGGCAATGAGCAGTTCTTC.

In regard to this clone: The sample carries other DNA sequences with the same CDR3. This rearrangement joins TRBV2 to TRBJ1-1, with TRBD1 identical over 7 bases. Germline V gene lookup returns CDR1 SNHLY and CDR2 FYNNEI. The CDR3 totals 13 residues. After removal of 5 bases from V and 2 bases from J, the junction contained 2 bases not matched to a gene. This CDR3 reads CASSRDSNTEAFF. In nucleotides, the CDR3 is TGTGCCAGCAGTAGGGACAGCAACACTGAAGCTTTCTTT.

This clone was observed a handful of times. V usage is TRBV28 and J usage is TRBJ2-2, with TRBD2 matching over 14 bases. CDR3 length: 17 residues. V lost 8 bases and J lost 1; bases outside the gene matches: 6. CDR1 and CDR2 from the germline V gene are MDHEN and SYDVKM. The CDR3 sequence: CASGKTSGRENTGELFF. The CDR3 DNA reads as TGTGCCAGCGGGAAGACTAGCGGGAGGGAGAACACCGGGGAGCTGTTTTTT.

The chain uses TRBV5-1 and TRBJ1-1, with D tentatively TRBD1 (5 bases). Trimming removed 0 bases at V and 1 base at J, with 10 bases between. The germline CDR1 and CDR2 sequences are SGHRS and YFSETQ. The CDR3 is 15 amino acids. The CDR3 nucleotides read TGCGCCAGCAGCTTGGATGGAGGGACGAACACTGAAGCTTTCTTT. This translates into CASSLDGGTNTEAFF.

V gene TRBV11-3 combines with J gene TRBJ2-1, with TRBD2 identical over 7 bases. Trimming took 3 bases from V and 3 from J; bases not matched to a gene: 5. The germline CDR1 and CDR2 sequences are SGHNT and YENEEA. The CDR3 loop spans 15 amino acids. Here the CDR3 reads CASSFGGVDYNEQFF. The CDR3 coding sequence is TGTGCCAGCAGCTTTGGGGGGGTAGACTACAATGAGCAGTTCTTC.

DNA of the CDR3: TGTGCCAGCAGCTCGACTCTTTACGAGCAGTACTTC. This translates into CASSSTLYEQYF. The chain has TRBV7-2 and TRBJ2-7; D is uncertain. The ends were cut back, 4 bases at V and 4 bases at J, with 8 bases in the middle. The CDR3 totals 12 residues. Germline V gene sequence: CDR1 SGHTA, CDR2 FQGNSA.

The chain uses TRBV7-2 and TRBJ2-7; tentatively, D is TRBD1 or TRBD2 (6 bases each). The CDR3 sequence is 17 residues long. CDR1 is SGHTA, CDR2 FQGNSA, per germline. Between the trimmed V and J ends, which lost 0 bases and 4 bases, there was a span of 19 bases. CDR3 DNA sequence: TGTGCCAGCAGCTTAGCAATGGCAGGAGGGGGATATTACGAGCAGTACTTC. This codes for CASSLAMAGGGYYEQYF. Drawing the rest from reference TRBV7-2 and TRBJ2-7, the complete variable domain is GAGVSQSPSNKVTEKGKDVELRCDPISGHTALYWYRQSLGQGLEFLIYFQGNSAPDKSGLPSDRFSAERTGGSVSTLTIQRTQQEDSAVYLCASSLAMAGGGYYEQYFGPGTRLTVT.

V is TRBV6-5 and J is TRBJ2-3, with unresolved D. Between the trimmed V and J ends, which lost 2 bases and 0 bases, there was a span of 12 bases. This CDR3 spans 16 amino acids. From germline, CDR1 is MNHEY and CDR2 SVGAGI. The CDR3 region is CASSYMGQTSTDTQYF. Written as DNA, the CDR3 is TGTGCCAGCAGTTACATGGGCCAGACTAGCACAGATACGCAGTATTTT.